This TCR beta chain was profiled in a study of blood T cell repertoires in COVID-19. Study-level information: Both acute and convalescent COVID-19 samples were obtained from the United States, Italy and Spain.

Study processing details: Scientists estimated how many nucleated cells there were by amplifying reference gene primers. TCRdb's copy holds only in-frame clones and misses some; the assay was immunoSEQ multiplex PCR. That table is the source of V, J and clone size, and D and trimming were worked out from the DNA. The sample yields about 260,000 clones, 88% seen once. Enrolment of Seattle patients took place during active infection, and they were followed longitudinally. Germline assignment: CDR1 SEHNR and CDR2 FQNEAQ (reference sequence). Trimming stripped 6 bases from V and 4 bases from J, with 15 bases between. This CDR3 has 15 amino acids.

This clonotype was sampled from a woman aged 25 to 39 with COVID-19, enrolled during active disease. The sample comprised peripheral blood. The V and J genes are TRBV7-9 and TRBJ2-2, with D perhaps TRBD2 (6 bases). DNA for the CDR3: TGTGCCAGCAGTTCCGAGGTGGGGGGCACCGGGGAGCTGTTTTTT. Translating it yields CASSSEVGGTGELFF.